This entry describes one TCR beta chain. Its antigen is undetermined. CDR3 length: 14 residues. Trimming removed 5 bases from V and 1 base from J, with 12 bases in between. Per the germline V gene, CDR1 is SNHLY and CDR2 is FYNNEI. These data are taken from a study of blood T cells in healthy people across ages. Overall study results and limits: Diversity was higher, and naive CD4+ cells more numerous, in long-lived donors than in aged donors. The fall in TCR beta diversity per million T cells was roughly linear with age.

PCR was performed a second time for roughly 7 to 11 cycles using a sample-barcoded 5' primer and a J-beta primer mix. In TCRdb, the 5' RACE reads were re-called with MiXCR into one record per CDR3 protein. The sample gives under 750,000 distinct CDR3 sequences, about 45% of which show up once; 20% to 25% is in the top ten. The gene calls are TRBV2 and TRBJ2-7, with D tentatively TRBD2 (5 bases). The sequencing input was blood. The origin of this receptor is an elderly man in good health. CDR3 nucleotides: TGTGCCAGCAGTTTGGAGGTCCAGTCCTACGAGCAGTACTTC. It encodes CASSLEVQSYEQYF.